Shown below are 17 T cell receptor beta chains from a single sample sequenced in a study of human T cells and chemical hapten exposure. The time point denotes: patch test 1, 2 weeks after DPC sensitization. The treatment was: therapeutic diphenylcyclopropenone sensitization with weekly scalp DPC. TCRdb itself ran the RACE reads through MiXCR, one entry per CDR3 protein. Among about 360,000 distinct CDR3 sequences listed, approximately 6.9% were seen once. The sequences come from whole blood, collected in connection with sensitization to the hapten diphenylcyclopropenone (DPC). The receptors here all came from a woman aged 18-35 years with alopecia areata. Some clones in this sample may be carry-over from other donors' samples.

This chain joins TRBV7-6 and TRBJ1-1; D unclear. CDR1 and CDR2 from the germline V gene are SGHVS and FNYEAQ. Trimming pared 1 base from V and 5 bases from J, leaving 14 bases between. The length of the CDR3 is 15 residues. The CDR3 sequence: CASSLGVQAGTEAFF. Written as DNA, the CDR3 is TGTGCCAGCAGCTTAGGTGTCCAGGCGGGTACTGAAGCTTTCTTT.

This clonotype was seen many times. The chain couples TRBV4-1 to TRBJ2-1, with D perhaps matching TRBD1 or TRBD2 (5 bases each). Germline-derived CDR1 and CDR2 are MGHRA and YSYEKL. The CDR3 has 16 amino acids. The V end lost 2 bases, the J end lost 7 bases, and 18 bases lay between the germline ends. CDR3 in amino acids: CASSQPLRDRRNEQFF. The CDR3 bases are TGCGCCAGCAGCCAACCCCTCCGGGACCGCAGGAATGAGCAGTTCTTC.

The DNA for the CDR3 is TGCGCCAGCAGCCTCGACAGACCCTATAATTCACCCCTCCACTTT. Its translation is CASSLDRPYNSPLHF. The chain has TRBV5-1 and TRBJ1-6, with a weak D call TRBD1 (5 bases). V was cut by 4 bases and J by 2 bases, with 10 bases left in between. The germline V gene encodes CDR1 SGHRS and CDR2 YFSETQ. The CDR3 runs 15 residues.

This clonotype was recorded at least ten times. V usage is TRBV4-2 and J usage is TRBJ2-5; D may be TRBD1 (6 bases). Germline CDR1 reads LGHNA; CDR2 reads YNFKEQ. There are 14 residues in the CDR3. Trimming left V 0 bases short and J 4 bases short, with 9 bases between. This CDR3 reads CASSQDSRGETQYF. DNA of the CDR3: TGTGCCAGCAGCCAAGATTCCAGGGGAGAGACCCAGTACTTC.

There are many counts of this clonotype. The chain has TRBV20-1 and TRBJ2-7, with 12 bases lining up with TRBD2. The CDR3 sequence is 13 residues long. The germline gives CDR1 DFQATT, CDR2 SNEGSKA (reference sequence). The trim removed 5 bases at V and 4 bases at J, leaving 3 bases unmatched. CDR3 sequence (DNA): TGCAGTGCTCCCGGGACTAGCGGGTACGAGCAGTACTTC. Its protein product is CSAPGTSGYEQYF.

The V call is TRBV20-1, the J call TRBJ2-3; TRBD2 matches 7 bases. Germline assignment: CDR1 DFQATT and CDR2 SNEGSKA (reference sequence). V lost 2 bases to trimming and J lost 3 bases; unmatched junction nucleotides: 8. This CDR3 comprises 15 residues. The CDR3 nucleotides read TGCAGTGCTAGAAAACCGGGGGGTATTACAGATACGCAGTATTTT. It encodes CSARKPGGITDTQYF.

This clonotype was seen only a few times. The rearrangement uses TRBV3-1 and TRBJ1-1, with D hard to call. Germline loops: CDR1 LGHDT, CDR2 YNNKEL (reference sequence). This CDR3 spans 14 amino acids. V was pared by 4 bases and J by 4 bases, with 13 bases between. This CDR3 is CASSRPTFPTEAFF. In nucleotides, the CDR3 is TGTGCCAGCAGCCGACCAACATTTCCCACTGAAGCTTTCTTT.

This clonotype was seen at least ten times. The J gene is TRBJ2-1, the V gene TRBV12-3 or TRBV12-4, with D hard to call. V shed 6 bases and J shed 6 bases, with 9 bases lying between them. CDR3 length: 12 residues. The CDR3: CASSSPGNEQFF. DNA of the CDR3: TGTGCCAGCAGCTCGCCAGGCAATGAGCAGTTCTTC.

This clonotype was detected a few times. The V and J genes are TRBV6-6 and TRBJ1-1; D call uncertain. Trimming removed 2 bases from V and 7 bases from J, with 11 bases in between. The CDR3 extends over 13 amino acids. Germline lookup yields CDR1 MNHNY and CDR2 SVGAGI (reference sequence). CDR3 bases: TGTGCCAGCAGTTACGGTGGAGTTGATGAAGCTTTCTTT. It translates to CASSYGGVDEAFF.

This clonotype was observed a few times. The V and J genes are TRBV5-1 and TRBJ2-2; D uncertain. Trimming shortened V by 4 bases and J by 7 bases, and 14 bases separated the two germline ends. This CDR3 has 14 amino acids. Germline CDR1 reads SGHRS; CDR2 reads YFSETQ. This CDR3 reads CASSIGLLSGELFF. The DNA of the CDR3 is TGCGCCAGCAGCATCGGGCTATTAAGCGGGGAGCTGTTTTTT. The whole variable domain, filled in from reference TRBV5-1 and TRBJ2-2, reads KAGVTQTPRYLIKTRGQQVTLSCSPISGHRSVSWYQQTPGQGLQFLFEYFSETQRNKGNFPGRFSGRQFSNSRSEMNVSTLELGDSALYLCASSIGLLSGELFFGEGSRLTVL.

This clonotype was picked up a small number of times. This sequence joins TRBV6-2 or TRBV6-3 and TRBJ1-5; D might be TRBD1 (5 bases). The CDR3 has 15 amino acids. The V gene's germline CDR1 is MNHEY and CDR2 SVGEGT. Trimming took 6 bases from V and 2 from J, leaving 14 bases between them. As DNA, the CDR3 is TGTGCCAGCAGCCCACCAGGGAAGGGCAATCAGCCCCAGCATTTT. This translates into CASSPPGKGNQPQHF.

This clonotype came up a few times. CDR3 region: CASSLVPGQGSGANVLTF. The CDR3 bases are TGTGCCAGCAGTTTGGTCCCTGGACAGGGCTCTGGGGCCAACGTCCTGACTTTC. The chain employs TRBV12-3 or TRBV12-4 and TRBJ2-6, with 8 bases fitting TRBD1. The CDR3 is made up of 18 amino acids. V shed 3 bases and J 0 bases; nucleotides not matched to a gene: 7.

V usage is TRBV6-6 and J usage is TRBJ2-3; 12 nucleotides line up with TRBD2. The V segment lost 5 bases and the J segment 1 base; nucleotides outside the gene matches: 7. Germline CDR1 is MNHNY and CDR2 is SVGAGI (reference sequence). The CDR3 length is 17 residues. The CDR3 region is CASSLFSSGRGTDTQYF. Here the CDR3 DNA reads TGTGCCAGCAGTCTCTTCTCTAGCGGGAGGGGCACAGATACGCAGTATTTT.

This chain links TRBV11-2 with TRBJ1-5; 7 bases map to TRBD1. The germline CDR1 and CDR2 sequences are SGHAT and FQNNGV. This CDR3 comprises 14 residues. With V trimmed by 4 bases and J by 6 bases, 6 bases remained unmatched. DNA for the CDR3: TGTGCCAGCAGCTCCGGGACAGTTACTCAGCCCCAGCATTTT. Translating gives CASSSGTVTQPQHF.

This clonotype appeared many times. The chain combines TRBV6-4 with TRBJ2-1; D may be TRBD1 or TRBD2 (6 bases each). V was clipped by 2 bases and J by 4 bases, with 12 bases between them. The CDR3 contains 15 residues. Germline V lookup: CDR1 MRHNA, CDR2 SNTAGT. The CDR3 coding sequence is TGTGCCAGCAGTGACGGAGGGACAAGGTACAATGAGCAGTTCTTC. Residues: CASSDGGTRYNEQFF.

This clonotype has a handful of counts. This chain links TRBV6-1 with TRBJ1-5, with a weak D call TRBD1 (6 bases). The CDR3 is 15 residues long. V dropped 8 bases and J dropped 3 bases, with 17 bases sitting between them. Germline V gene sequence: CDR1 MNHNS, CDR2 SASEGT. CDR3 residues: CASLPQGPLNQPQHF. In nucleotides, the CDR3 is TGTGCCAGCTTACCCCAGGGGCCCCTCAATCAGCCCCAGCATTTT.

This clonotype was detected only a few times. V gene TRBV2 combines with J gene TRBJ1-5, with a tentative D call TRBD1 (6 bases). CDR1 SNHLY and CDR2 FYNNEI come from the germline V gene. Trimming took 10 bases from V and 1 from J, leaving 11 bases between them. The CDR3 is made up of 13 amino acids. The CDR3 region has the DNA TGTGCCACGGGGGCGGAAAGCAATCAGCCCCAGCATTTT. Translation gives CATGAESNQPQHF.